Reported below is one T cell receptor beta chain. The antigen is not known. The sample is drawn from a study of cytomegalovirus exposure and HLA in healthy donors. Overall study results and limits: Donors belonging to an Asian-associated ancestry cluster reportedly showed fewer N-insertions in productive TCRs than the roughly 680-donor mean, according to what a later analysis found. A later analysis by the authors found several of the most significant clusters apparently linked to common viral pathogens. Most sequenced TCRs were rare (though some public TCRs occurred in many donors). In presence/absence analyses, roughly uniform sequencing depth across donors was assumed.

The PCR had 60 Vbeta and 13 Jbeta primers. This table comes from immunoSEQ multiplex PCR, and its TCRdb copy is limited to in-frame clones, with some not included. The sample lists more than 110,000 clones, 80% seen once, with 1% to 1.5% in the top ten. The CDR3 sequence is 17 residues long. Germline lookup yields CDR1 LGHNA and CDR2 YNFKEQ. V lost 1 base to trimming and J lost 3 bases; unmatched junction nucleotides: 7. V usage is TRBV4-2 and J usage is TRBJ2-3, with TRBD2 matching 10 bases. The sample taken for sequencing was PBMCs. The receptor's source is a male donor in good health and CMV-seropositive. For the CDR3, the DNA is TGTGCCAGCAGCCAAGTCAGCGGGAGGGCGTGGACAGATACGCAGTATTTT. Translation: CASSQVSGRAWTDTQYF.